This TCR beta chain was identified in a study of regulatory and conventional T cells in RAG deficiency. Produced via immunoSEQ multiplex PCR; TCRdb's table is partial and in-frame only. The sample shows about 29,000 clones, roughly 96% of them seen only once. Conventional CD4+ T cells were sorted from blood as CD25-low CD127-high cells. The same specimen was also included in a second study, on regulatory T cells. In that study: The PCR used 52 TRBV and 13 TRBJ primers.

The origin of this receptor is a human donor in good health. The specimen was CD25- CD4+ T cells sorted from blood.

The DNA for the CDR3 is TGTGCCAGCAGCGTAGATGAGAACAGCCCCTATGGCTACACCTTC. The encoded protein is CASSVDENSPYGYTF. This chain connects TRBV9 to TRBJ1-2; D is ambiguous. CDR3 length: 15 amino acids. V was pared by 0 bases and J by 4 bases, with 13 bases between. Germline-derived CDR1 and CDR2 are SGDLS and YYNGEE. Full variable domain (missing parts from reference TRBV9 and TRBJ1-2): DSGVTQTPKHLITATGQRVTLRCSPRSGDLSVYWYQQSLDQGLQFLIQYYNGEERAKGNILERFSAQQFPDLHSELNLSSLELGDSALYFCASSVDENSPYGYTFGSGTRLTVV.